The 28 T cell receptor beta chains below all came from one sample that was sequenced in a study of tumor and adjacent non-tumor tissue in lung cancer (dated by TCRdb to 2016 to 2018). RNA was isolated from bulk, unsorted tissue, and RNA quality was assessed with a NanoDrop ND-1000 and an Agilent 2100. The library was produced with multiplex PCR. The run used an Illumina HiSeq 2500. Following protocols modified from ARM-PCR, the researchers constructed TCRbeta libraries through three rounds of nested PCR with primers (Table S4). Using fastp at Q25 and MiXCR, TCRdb reprocessed the public reads and kept productive beta chains. When rows share a CDR3 protein, they turn into one entry using the most common DNA and genes. The sample has under 250,000 distinct CDR3 sequences on record, 60% to 75% of them singletons. About 23% of the sample is held by the ten biggest clonotypes. Sequencing input: lung tumor tissue. The source of these receptors is a man aged 60 to 69 with non-small cell lung cancer.

As for this clonotype: A clone one base away is much larger, so this may be a read error. The chain links TRBV6-5 to TRBJ1-1, with D perhaps matching TRBD1 (5 bases). Germline CDR1 and CDR2: MNHEY and SVGAGI. The CDR3 is 13 amino acids. DNA for the CDR3: TGTGCCAGCAGTTACAGGGGAGGCACTGAAACTTTCTTT. Its protein is CASSYRGGTETFF.

Ten or more counts support this clonotype. The chain has TRBV11-3 and TRBJ2-3; D is ambiguous. The CDR3 is 14 residues long. Germline V lookup: CDR1 SGHNT, CDR2 YENEEA. Trimming cost V 1 base and J 6 bases, with 11 bases left between them. The CDR3 spells CASSLAKFGDTQYF. The CDR3 coding sequence is TGTGCCAGCAGCTTAGCCAAATTCGGGGATACGCAGTATTTT.

Concerning this clonotype: The junction shows a germline mismatch at one end, possibly a read error. The chain is built from TRBV5-1 and TRBJ2-1, with D possibly being TRBD1 or TRBD2 (7 bases each). Germline V lookup: CDR1 SGHRS, CDR2 YFSETQ. CDR3 length: 15 amino acids. The CDR3 bases are TGCGCCAGCAGCTCAGCGGGACAGAAGAACAATGAGCAGTCCTTC. Amino acids: CASSSAGQKNNEQSF. Complete variable domain (other parts from reference TRBV5-1 and TRBJ2-1): KAGVTQTPRYLIKTRGQQVTLSCSPISGHRSVSWYQQTPGQGLQFLFEYFSETQRNKGNFPGRFSGRQFSNSRSEMNVSTLELGDSALYLCASSSAGQKNNEQSFGPGTRLTVL.

At least ten counts were recorded for this clonotype. J is TRBJ1-1 and V is TRBV4-1, with unresolved D. Trimming removed 3 bases at V and 7 bases at J, with 9 bases between. Germline assignment: CDR1 MGHRA and CDR2 YSYEKL. The CDR3 loop spans 12 amino acids. The CDR3 protein is CASSQIQHEAFF. DNA of the CDR3: TGCGCCAGCAGCCAGATACAGCATGAAGCTTTCTTT.

This clonotype was seen repeatedly, ten times or more. The rearrangement links TRBV12-3 or TRBV12-4 to TRBJ1-5; D is unclear. This CDR3 has 13 amino acids. V was cut by 3 bases and J by 5 bases, with 8 bases left in between. The DNA of the CDR3 is TGTGCCAGCAGTTTCAATCAGGATCAGCCCCAGCATTTT. It codes for CASSFNQDQPQHF.

Points on this clonotype: A much larger clone lies a single base off, so this may be a read error. The chain links TRBV20-1 to TRBJ2-7; TRBD1 matches at 7 bases. The CDR3 spans 15 residues. Germline V gene sequence: CDR1 DFQATT, CDR2 SNEGSKA (reference sequence). CDR3 DNA: TGCAGTGTTAGATCGGGACAGCTAAGCTCCTACGAGCAGTACTTC. It is translated as CSVRSGQLSSYEQYF.

The chain employs TRBV12-3 or TRBV12-4 and TRBJ1-2; the match to TRBD1 covers 7 bases. The length of the CDR3 is 14 residues. J was trimmed by 2 bases and V by 9 bases; bases with no gene match: 9. The CDR3 DNA reads as TGTGCCAGTAAAGGACAGGTCTGCAACTATGGCTACACCTTC. Translation: CASKGQVCNYGYTF.

The rearrangement joins TRBV5-1 to TRBJ2-3, with 7 bases fitting TRBD2. CDR3 length: 15 residues. Germline V gives CDR1 SGHRS, CDR2 YFSETQ. The ends lost 0 bases at V and 2 bases at J; junction bases unmatched: 3. CDR3 in amino acids: CASSLVGTTTDTQYF. The DNA for the CDR3 is TGCGCCAGCAGCTTGGTGGGGACTACCACAGATACGCAGTATTTT.

Worth noting for this clonotype: A read error may account for a junction end that differs from germline. The chain employs TRBV4-3 and TRBJ2-1; 11 bases map to TRBD2. This CDR3 has 18 residues. The germline V gene encodes CDR1 LGHNA and CDR2 YSLEER. The CDR3 sequence is CTSSQGTSGRNIYNEQFF. The CDR3 DNA sequence: TGCACCAGCAGCCAAGGGACTAGCGGACGGAACATTTACAATGAGCAGTTCTTC.

This clonotype was counted a single time. A much larger clone lies a single base off, so this may be a read error. The CDR3 reads CSARGEGLAGALDEQFF. CDR3 sequence (DNA): TGCAGTGCTAGGGGCGAAGGACTAGCGGGTGCTCTAGATGAGCAGTTCTTC. This rearrangement joins TRBV20-1 to TRBJ2-1, with 11 bases lining up with TRBD2. Trimming took 3 bases from V and 8 from J; bases not matched to a gene: 15. Germline V gene data show CDR1 as DFQATT and CDR2 as SNEGSKA (reference sequence). This CDR3 has 17 amino acids.

With respect to this clonotype: This clone may be a read error of a much larger clone one base away. The chain employs TRBV20-1 and TRBJ2-6; D might be TRBD1 (5 bases). The CDR3 contains 14 residues. V was trimmed by 7 bases and J by 0 bases, leaving 10 bases between them. Looked up from germline, CDR1 is DFQATT and CDR2 is SNEGSKA (reference sequence). The CDR3 spells CSGEDNSGANVLTF. CDR3 nucleotides: TGCAGTGGTGAGGACAACTCTGGGGCCAACGTCCTGACTTTC.

About this clonotype: The junction and the germline gene differ at one end; a read error may be behind it. V usage is TRBV11-3 and J usage is TRBJ2-3; the D gene is possibly TRBD2 (6 bases). CDR3 length: 16 amino acids. The germline gives CDR1 SGHNT, CDR2 YENEEA. Here the CDR3 reads CARSLTRTTSTDAQYF. In DNA, the CDR3 is TGTGCCCGCAGCTTAACCCGGACTACTAGCACAGATGCGCAGTATTTT.

Note on this clonotype: This clone may be a read error of a much larger clone one base away. The rearrangement uses TRBV20-1 and TRBJ2-5; no firm D call. The CDR3 covers 11 residues. The germline gives CDR1 DFQATT, CDR2 SNEGSKA (reference sequence). This CDR3 reads CSATHQGTQYF. CDR3 DNA: TGCAGTGCTACCCACCAAGGGACCCAGTACTTC.

In regard to this clonotype: The junction and the germline gene differ at one end; a read error may be behind it. The chain carries TRBV6-1 and TRBJ1-2; D is unclear. The CDR3 loop spans 15 amino acids. Germline V gene data show CDR1 as MNHNS and CDR2 as SASEGT. Here the CDR3 DNA reads TGTGCCAGCTGTGAGTACATCGGGCCCCAGAGCGGCTACACCTTC. Amino acid sequence: CASCEYIGPQSGYTF.

This clonotype was picked up a small number of times. The junction departs from germline at one end; a sequencing error may be responsible. DNA for the CDR3: TGTGCCAACAATACTATCTCTGGGGCCAACGTTCTGACTTTC. Amino acid sequence: CANNTISGANVLTF. The genes are TRBV11-2 and TRBJ2-6; a possible D gene is TRBD1 (5 bases). In germline, CDR1 is SGHAT, CDR2 FQNNGV. This CDR3 is 14 amino acids long.

V and J are TRBV12-3 or TRBV12-4 and TRBJ1-1, with D hard to call. The ends were cut back, 4 bases at V and 3 bases at J, with 9 bases in the middle. This CDR3 region has 13 residues. CDR3 nucleotide sequence: TGTGCCAGCAGTTCCGGGGTGGACACTGAAGCTTTCTTT. Protein: CASSSGVDTEAFF.

To note about this clonotype: A read error is possible here, since a much larger clone lies one base away. V and J are TRBV11-2 and TRBJ2-2; D is uncertain. This CDR3 contains 13 residues. V was shortened by 3 bases and J by 1 base, with 3 bases between the two germline ends. The germline V gene has CDR1 SGHAT and CDR2 FQNNGV. CDR3 loop: CASSFENTGELFF. The CDR3 coding sequence is TGTGCCAGCAGCTTTGAGAACACCGGGGAGCTGTTTTTT. Based on the CDR3 plus reference TRBV11-2 and TRBJ2-2, the full variable domain is EAGVAQSPRYKIIEKRQSVAFWCNPISGHATLYWYQQILGQGPKLLIQFQNNGVVDDSQLPKDRFSAERLKGVDSTLKIQPAKLEDSAVYLCASSFENTGELFFGEGSRLTVL.

This clonotype occurred many times. V gene TRBV29-1 combines with J gene TRBJ2-7; tentatively, D is TRBD2 (5 bases). CDR1 and CDR2 from the germline V gene are SQVTM and ANQGSEA. The CDR3 spans 12 residues. Between the trimmed V and J ends, which lost 4 bases and 0 bases, there was a span of 7 bases. The CDR3 region is CSVGTFSYEQYF. The CDR3 DNA is TGCAGCGTTGGGACTTTCTCCTACGAGCAGTACTTC.

This clonotype was detected once. The chain carries TRBV11-3 and TRBJ2-5; D not resolved. Trimming cost V 1 base and J 2 bases, with 11 bases left between them. Per germline, CDR1 SGHNT and CDR2 YENEEA. CDR3 length: 15 amino acids. CDR3 region: CASSLGCLGQETQYF. For the CDR3, the DNA is TGTGCCAGCAGCTTAGGCTGCTTAGGTCAAGAGACCCAGTACTTC.

Comments on this clonotype: This may be a read error: a much more frequent sequence differs by one nucleotide. The V and J genes are TRBV20-1 and TRBJ2-1; TRBD1 agrees at 7 bases. The CDR3 has 12 residues. Germline CDR1 DFQATT, CDR2 SNEGSKA (reference sequence). The CDR3 sequence is CNASQGVNEQFF. The DNA of the CDR3 is TGCAATGCTAGTCAGGGGGTAAATGAGCAGTTCTTC.

By its share, this clonotype is medium-sized (0.01 to 0.1%). The chain uses TRBV11-3 and TRBJ1-1, with no clear D. Germline V CDR1 and CDR2: SGHNT, YENEEA. CDR3 length: 13 amino acids. The V and J ends lost 4 bases and 4 bases respectively, with 10 bases between them. The CDR3 sequence is CASSSIPSTEAFF. The CDR3 nucleotides are TGTGCCAGCAGCTCAATCCCGTCCACTGAAGCTTTCTTT.

Regarding this clonotype: This could be a read error, since a much larger clone is one nucleotide away. The gene calls are TRBV20-1 and TRBJ2-1; no reliable D call. Germline V lookup: CDR1 DFQATT, CDR2 SNEGSKA (reference sequence). The CDR3 consists of 14 residues. CDR3 bases: TGCAGTGCCGAGCCGACGAGCTCCTACGATGAGCAGTTCTTC. Translated: CSAEPTSSYDEQFF.

A word on this clonotype: The junction departs from germline at one end; a sequencing error may be responsible. The CDR3 is CSAREGHRQETQYF. Written as DNA, the CDR3 is TGCAGTGCTAGAGAGGGACACCGCCAAGAGACACAGTACTTC. The chain has TRBV20-1 and TRBJ2-5, with a possible D match to TRBD1 (6 bases). The CDR3 loop spans 14 amino acids. Germline V lookup: CDR1 DFQATT, CDR2 SNEGSKA (reference sequence).

A single count supports this clonotype. An end of the junction does not agree with germline; a read error may underlie this. The genes are TRBV12-3 or TRBV12-4 and TRBJ2-5; no clear D. The length of the CDR3 is 13 residues. The CDR3 loop is CASSFLGAETQYF. The DNA of the CDR3 is TGTGCTAGCAGTTTTTTAGGCGCAGAGACCCAGTACTTC.

The CDR3 sequence: CASSLQQGLVEDIEQFF. In nucleotides, the CDR3 is TGTGCCAGCAGCCTACAACAGGGACTAGTGGAAGACATTGAGCAGTTCTTC. The V call is TRBV11-2, the J call TRBJ2-1, with TRBD2 matching 8 bases. Losses at the gene ends were 5 bases for V and 9 bases for J; bases not matched to a gene: 18. The CDR3 runs 17 residues. Germline assignment: CDR1 SGHAT and CDR2 FQNNGV. Looking up the rest from reference TRBV11-2 and TRBJ2-1 gives the full variable domain: EAGVAQSPRYKIIEKRQSVAFWCNPISGHATLYWYQQILGQGPKLLIQFQNNGVVDDSQLPKDRFSAERLKGVDSTLKIQPAKLEDSAVYLCASSLQQGLVEDIEQFFGPGTRLTVL.

Concerning this clonotype: The junction and the germline gene differ at one end; a read error may be behind it. The chain recombines TRBV11-2 with TRBJ2-5, with TRBD2 matching 8 bases. CDR3 length equals 16 residues. Per germline, CDR1 SGHAT and CDR2 FQNNGV. The CDR3 spells CVSSLRPGGRQETQYF. The DNA for the CDR3 is TGTGTCAGCAGCCTCCGACCGGGGGGGAGGCAAGAGACCCAGTACTTC.

Worth noting for this clonotype: A read error may account for a junction end that differs from germline. This chain links TRBV20-1 with TRBJ1-5; possible D gene TRBD1, 5 bases. The CDR3 has 17 residues. Germline CDR1 is DFQATT and CDR2 is SNEGSKA (reference sequence). For the CDR3, the DNA is TGCGGTGCTAGAGTTGGGGCCAGGGTCCGTAGCAATCAGCCCCAGCATTTT. This gives the protein CGARVGARVRSNQPQHF.

The V call is TRBV5-1, the J call TRBJ1-2, with D possibly TRBD1 on 5 matching bases. V was cut by 0 bases and J by 8 bases, with 17 bases left in between. The CDR3 consists of 15 residues. CDR1 and CDR2 (germline): SGHRS, YFSETQ. CDR3 in amino acids: CASSLALQGEEGYTF. The CDR3 DNA reads as TGCGCCAGCAGCTTGGCCCTTCAGGGAGAAGAAGGCTACACCTTC.